This is a list of T cell receptor beta chains from one sample in a study of T-cell reconstitution after alpha-beta-depleted transplantation in children. MiXCR, applied by TCRdb to the PCR reads, yields one record per CDR3 protein. The sample has over 550,000 distinct CDR3 sequences, under 12% seen once; the top ten hold 4% to 5%. The material was PBMCs from the stem cell graft donor, obtained from the stem cell graft. The source is a human donor who donated a stem cell graft to a child with acute myeloid leukemia. The CDR3 runs from the conserved cysteine through the conserved F or W. The D gene is left open where the match is weak. Expanded clones get a size class; other rows say once, few or many, or leave the size out.

14 . TRBJ2-7 TRBV19 few TGTGCCAGTAGTATGTCCACAGGGTCCTACGAGCAGTACTTC CASSMSTGSYEQYF
14 . TRBJ2-5 TRBV14 . TGTGCCAGCAGCCAAGGTGGAGGGACAGAGACCCAGTACTTC CASSQGGGTETQYF
14 . TRBJ2-4 TRBV2 . TGTGCCAGCAGAATACATGTAGCCAAAAACATTCAGTACTTC CASRIHVAKNIQYF
13 . TRBJ2-2 TRBV27 many TGTGCCAGCATAAACCCGAACACCGGGGAGCTGTTTTTT CASINPNTGELFF
16 TRBD2 TRBJ2-2 TRBV2 few TGTGCCAGCAGTGAACTCGCGGGAGCGGTCACCGGGGAGCTGTTTTTT CASSELAGAVTGELFF
14 . TRBJ2-7 TRBV29-1 few TGCAGCGTACACAAAAGCGGGCCTTCCTACGAGCAGTACTTC CSVHKSGPSYEQYF
13 . TRBJ1-5 TRBV6-1 . TGTGCCAGCAGTGACAGGGACAAGCAGCCCCAGCATTTT CASSDRDKQPQHF
15 TRBD2 TRBJ2-1 TRBV9 many TGTGCCAGCAGCGCCGGGACTAGCGCTAACAATGAGCAGTTCTTC CASSAGTSANNEQFF
13 . TRBJ2-7 TRBV7-2 . TGTGCCAGCAGCTTCGCCACCAACTACGAGCAGTACTTC CASSFATNYEQYF
16 . TRBJ1-2 TRBV6-1 . TGTGCCAGCACCCCGCAGCCGGGGGCTGGAAACTATGGCTACACCTTC CASTPQPGAGNYGYTF
15 . TRBJ2-4 TRBV5-1 . TGCGCCAGCAGCTTGGACCCAGGCCGGGCAGACATTCAGTACTTC CASSLDPGRADIQYF
16 . TRBJ2-5 TRBV9 . TGTGCCAGCAGCCTTCGGCTAGCGAGGGACAAAGAGACCCAGTACTTC CASSLRLARDKETQYF
14 TRBD2 TRBJ2-5 TRBV7-2 many TGTGCCAGCAGCCCTAGCGGGAACCAAGAGACCCAGTACTTC CASSPSGNQETQYF
15 . TRBJ2-7 TRBV6-2/TRBV6-3 . TGTGCCAGCACCCCCGCAACCCCCGGACGTCGCGAGCAGTACTTC CASTPATPGRREQYF
16 TRBD1 TRBJ2-5 TRBV15 few TGTGCCACCAGCAGAGATCGCGGGACAGGGCAAGAGACCCAGTACTTC CATSRDRGTGQETQYF
15 . TRBJ2-5 TRBV12-3/TRBV12-4 few TGTGCCAGCAGTTTCGGGTCGGCCGACCAAGAGACCCAGTACTTC CASSFGSADQETQYF
15 . TRBJ1-5 TRBV11-2 . TGTGCCAGCAGCCCCGGAGCGGGGGGCAATCAGCCCCAGCATTTT CASSPGAGGNQPQHF
13 . TRBJ1-1 TRBV7-9 many TGTGCCAGCAGCCCGGAAGGGGGCACTGAAGCTTTCTTT CASSPEGGTEAFF
14 . TRBJ1-1 TRBV27 many TGTGCCAGCAGTAGCCGACAGTCAGTCACTGAAGCTTTCTTT CASSSRQSVTEAFF
15 TRBD1 TRBJ2-7 TRBV5-1 . TGCGCCAGCAGCTCAACCGGGACAGGGACCTACGAGCAGTACTTC CASSSTGTGTYEQYF
17 . TRBJ1-2 TRBV7-9 many TGTGCCAGCAGCTCTACTCGGGAATCCAAACATTACTATGGCTACACCTTC CASSSTRESKHYYGYTF
14 TRBD1 TRBJ2-7 TRBV3-1 few TGTGCCAGCAGCCTTTGGCAGGGGGCCTACGAGCAGTACTTC CASSLWQGAYEQYF
14 TRBD2 TRBJ2-5 TRBV2 once TGTGCCAGCAGTGATCGGGAGGGAGAGGAGACCCGGTACTTC CASSDREGEETRYF
16 . TRBJ2-3 TRBV20-1 . TGCAGTGCTAGGGTGCTTCTAGCGACTAGCACAGATACGCAGTATTTT CSARVLLATSTDTQYF
15 . TRBJ2-4 TRBV11-2 few TGTGCCAGCAGCTCATTGACAGGCAGCAAAAACATTCAGTACTTC CASSSLTGSKNIQYF
15 . TRBJ1-6 TRBV5-1 . TGCGCCAGCAGCTTGGTTTATCGCGAGCTCTCCCCCCTCCACTTT CASSLVYRELSPLHF
17 TRBD2 TRBJ2-7 TRBV6-1 few TGTGCCAGCAGCCCAGGCCAGGTAGCGGGAGGGTTCTACGAGCAGTACTTC CASSPGQVAGGFYEQYF
16 TRBD2 TRBJ2-1 TRBV18 many TGTGCCAGCTCAGTAATACCGGGACTAGCAACCGATGAGCAGTTCTTC CASSVIPGLATDEQFF
13 TRBD1 TRBJ1-1 TRBV29-1 few TGCAGCTCCAGGGGGCTTGCGTACACTGAAGCTTTCTTT CSSRGLAYTEAFF
14 . TRBJ2-3 TRBV3-1 few TGTGCCAGCAGCCAAGATGCGGGCTCAGATACGCAGTATTTT CASSQDAGSDTQYF
15 TRBD1 TRBJ2-5 TRBV9 few TGTGCCAGCAGCGTAAACAGGGACAGGGTAGAGACCCAGTACTTC CASSVNRDRVETQYF